The present T cell receptor (beta chain) was sequenced within a study of T cells in Graves' hyperthyroidism and ophthalmopathy. Overall study: Initial diagnosis, before any treatment, was when peripheral blood was collected.

Stable Graves' hyperthyroidism meant no ophthalmopathy progression within 18 months. In its sample, this clonotype was seen many times. Its antigen is unknown. Germline V gives CDR1 MDHEN, CDR2 SYDVKM. Trimming removed 2 bases at V and 5 bases at J, with 21 bases between. There are 17 residues in the CDR3. TCR beta CDR3 regions were amplified from RNA transcripts. HTBI primers were used for first-round RT-PCR of the TCR CDR3. TCRdb reprocessed the multiplex PCR reads via MiXCR and lists one record per CDR3 protein. This repertoire shows 470,000 or so distinct CDR3 sequences, about 20% found once; its top ten account for around 27%. Study findings and constraints: The majority of expanded thyroid clonotypes above 0.001 also appeared in blood.

The chain recombines TRBV28 with TRBJ1-2; the D is unclear. The clonotype was recovered from a man between 18 and 29 years old with Graves' hyperthyroidism. Sequencing used blood. The CDR3 DNA reads as TGTGCCAGCAGTTTAGAAGAGGCTGCCACGACCCAGTATGGCTACACCTTC. Translated, it gives CASSLEEAATTQYGYTF.